These T cell receptor beta chains were read from a single sample in a study of blood T cell repertoires in COVID-19. The protocol was immunoSEQ multiplex PCR, while the TCRdb copy is restricted to in-frame clones and leaves out a portion. Among 45,000 to 65,000 clones listed, 89% were seen once. The sample comprised peripheral blood. Source of these receptors: a man aged 55 to 70 with active COVID-19. CDR3s include the opening cysteine and the closing phenylalanine or tryptophan. The order of the fields is V gene, CDR3 protein.

v_call: TRBV9; cdr3_aa: CASSPGPGSNQPQHF
v_call: TRBV29-1; cdr3_aa: CSATGTPGGAFF
v_call: TRBV7-8; cdr3_aa: CASSLMRFTSYEQYF
v_call: TRBV3-1/TRBV3-2; cdr3_aa: CASSQGTSGRYEQYF
v_call: TRBV10-1; cdr3_aa: CASSDVSGTSGSGGEQYF
v_call: TRBV5-1; cdr3_aa: CASSLVGGQYNEQFF
v_call: TRBV11-2; cdr3_aa: CASSLAGISSNEQFF
v_call: TRBV2; cdr3_aa: CASISGQGRGEQYF
v_call: TRBV4-3; cdr3_aa: CASSQDAAASTDTQYF
v_call: TRBV4-3; cdr3_aa: CASRLSDREEEGTEAFF
v_call: TRBV5-4; cdr3_aa: CASSLDKNEQFF
v_call: TRBV5-1; cdr3_aa: CASSPGQSTDTQYF
v_call: TRBV6-5; cdr3_aa: CASSWSPQLNTEAFF
v_call: TRBV6-5; cdr3_aa: CASSPDRGGTEAFF
v_call: TRBV7-9; cdr3_aa: CASSLGQDRYEQYF
v_call: TRBV24-1; cdr3_aa: CATSDPGTGGGETQYF
v_call: TRBV9; cdr3_aa: CASSPSRGIYGYTF
v_call: TRBV5-6; cdr3_aa: CASSFLGQSSYNEQFF
v_call: TRBV3-1/TRBV3-2; cdr3_aa: CASSQERENPDTQYF
v_call: TRBV9; cdr3_aa: CASSVTGSADTQYF
v_call: TRBV19; cdr3_aa: CASSPLPGQGGMNTEAFF
v_call: TRBV19; cdr3_aa: CASSTGLAGGYRDEQFF
v_call: TRBV18; cdr3_aa: CASSPVAGARSTEAFF
v_call: TRBV5-4; cdr3_aa: CASSGQNTEAFF
v_call: TRBV4-2; cdr3_aa: CASSPNRDTGELFF
v_call: TRBV28; cdr3_aa: CASRSLLAGSYNEQFF
v_call: TRBV11-2; cdr3_aa: CASSKGLAGGPSWFNEQFF